The rows below give T cell receptor beta chains drawn from one sample of a study of T cell responses to AZD1222 COVID-19 vaccine. Libraries were prepared by immunoSEQ multiplex PCR; TCRdb keeps only in-frame clonotypes and omits some of them. The sample yields 150,000 or so clones, about 88% seen once. Sequencing was performed on peripheral blood, taken on day 0 of AZD1222 vaccination. These receptors all stem from an adult in good health. Each CDR3 is given without its conserved first and last residue.

j_call v_call cdr3_aa
TRBJ2-2 TRBV19 ASSIVGGYDTGELF
TRBJ1-6 TRBV3-1/TRBV3-2 ASSGQPSNSPLH
TRBJ1-1 TRBV29-1 SVDRGGETEAF
TRBJ2-7 TRBV27 ASAGREGVYQY
TRBJ2-7 TRBV5-5 ASSGTSGTYEQY
TRBJ1-2 TRBV28 ASSLGDRGLGYT
TRBJ2-7 TRBV7-8 ASSTRTGRLGEQY
TRBJ2-1 TRBV7-9 ASSIGTSGYNEQF
TRBJ1-5 TRBV19 ASSIQAMGGGGGNQPQH
TRBJ1-5 TRBV18 ASSPQGQGAFQPQH
TRBJ1-6 TRBV6-4 ASSEIPDYNSPLH
TRBJ2-3 TRBV19 ASSTPGTNTDTQY
TRBJ1-1 TRBV21-1 ASSTRQGAGTEAF
TRBJ1-1 TRBV11-3 ASSLPRGQFPKNYAEAF
TRBJ2-2 TRBV5-4 ASSPGGAGTGELF
TRBJ1-4 TRBV19 ASTRDWGTNEKLF
TRBJ2-7 TRBV19 ASRNSGTGPYEQY
TRBJ2-1 TRBV25-1 ASRGLAGDREQF
TRBJ1-1 TRBV19 ASRLGQLNTEAF
TRBJ2-2 TRBV5-8 ASSLAPGTGELF
TRBJ1-2 TRBV20-1 SASGLQGGYT
TRBJ2-7 TRBV7-2 ASSLMNEQY
TRBJ2-3 TRBV29-1 SVELAGGDTQY
TRBJ2-7 TRBV10-3 AISEDRGSYEQY
TRBJ2-3 TRBV7-2 ASSLVVMAGATDTQY
TRBJ1-4 TRBV19 ATKEGTNEKLF
TRBJ1-2 TRBV28 ASSSGPVLGYT
TRBJ2-2 TRBV19 ASSGGLAGSANTGELF
TRBJ2-7 TRBV3-1/TRBV3-2 ASSQARSYEQY
TRBJ2-2 TRBV12-3/TRBV12-4 ATQGDTGELF